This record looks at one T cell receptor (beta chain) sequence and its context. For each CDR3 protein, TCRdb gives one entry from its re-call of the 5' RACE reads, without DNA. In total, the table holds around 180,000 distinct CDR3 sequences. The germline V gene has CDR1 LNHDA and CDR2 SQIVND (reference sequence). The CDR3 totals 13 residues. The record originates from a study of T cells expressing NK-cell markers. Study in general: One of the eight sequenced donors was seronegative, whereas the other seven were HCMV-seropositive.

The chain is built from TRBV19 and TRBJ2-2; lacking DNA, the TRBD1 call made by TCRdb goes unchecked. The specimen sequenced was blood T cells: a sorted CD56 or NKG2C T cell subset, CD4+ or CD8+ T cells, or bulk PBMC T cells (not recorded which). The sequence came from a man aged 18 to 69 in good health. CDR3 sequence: CASSMGAIGELFF.